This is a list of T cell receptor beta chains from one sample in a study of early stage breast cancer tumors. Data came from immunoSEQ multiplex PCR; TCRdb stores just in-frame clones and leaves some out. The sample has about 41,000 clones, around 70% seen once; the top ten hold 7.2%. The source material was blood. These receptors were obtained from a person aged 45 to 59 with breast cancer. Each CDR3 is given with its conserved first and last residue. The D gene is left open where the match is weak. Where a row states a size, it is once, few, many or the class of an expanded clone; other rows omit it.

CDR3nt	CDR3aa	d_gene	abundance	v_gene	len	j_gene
TGTGCCAGCAGAAAGGGAGTGGGAGACTATGGCTACACCTTC	CASRKGVGDYGYTF	NA	NA	TRBV6-1	14	TRBJ1-2
TGTGCCAGCAGGCGAGGGGGGGTGGGGACTGAAGCTTTCTTT	CASRRGGVGTEAFF	NA	NA	TRBV2	14	TRBJ1-1
TGTGCCAGCAGTTACGAGGACGGACAGTACTATGGCTACACCTTC	CASSYEDGQYYGYTF	NA	NA	TRBV6-6	15	TRBJ1-2
TGTGCCAGCAGCCCTAGAATCGTTTTTTCGGATCTGAACACTGAAGCTTTCTTT	CASSPRIVFSDLNTEAFF	NA	once	TRBV11-2	18	TRBJ1-1
TGTGCCGGGAAAACAGGGGTGGTCGGGGCCAACGTCCTGACTTTC	CAGKTGVVGANVLTF	TRBD1	once	TRBV7-2	15	TRBJ2-6
TGTGCCACCGCAGGGGGAGCGGGAGGTTACCAAGAGACCCAGTACTTC	CATAGGAGGYQETQYF	TRBD2	NA	TRBV19	16	TRBJ2-5
TGTGCCAGCAGTGCGGCAGGGCCCACAGATACGCAGTATTTT	CASSAAGPTDTQYF	NA	NA	TRBV6-1	14	TRBJ2-3
TGCAGCGTTGAGGGACAGGGGGGAACTGAAGCTTTCTTT	CSVEGQGGTEAFF	TRBD1	NA	TRBV29-1	13	TRBJ1-1
TGTGCTAGTGGGTCTGGACAGCAAGAGACCCAGTACTTC	CASGSGQQETQYF	NA	few	TRBV12-5	13	TRBJ2-5
TGCGCCAGCAGCCGGACTAGCGGGAACACCGGGGAGCTGTTTTTT	CASSRTSGNTGELFF	TRBD2	medium-sized	TRBV4-1	15	TRBJ2-2
TGCGCCAGCAGCTCCTACCTGACAGGCGCGAACTATGGCTACACCTTC	CASSSYLTGANYGYTF	NA	NA	TRBV5-1	16	TRBJ1-2
TGTGCCAGCAGCCAATTGGGGGGGGTTTATAATTCACCCCTCCACTTT	CASSQLGGVYNSPLHF	NA	NA	TRBV14	16	TRBJ1-6
TGTGCCAGCGCCTACCTAGCGGGAGGAGACGGGGAGCTGTTTTTT	CASAYLAGGDGELFF	TRBD2	NA	TRBV7-2	15	TRBJ2-2
TGTGCCAGCAGCCGCCTCTCGGGGAGCTCCTACGAGCAGTACTTC	CASSRLSGSSYEQYF	NA	NA	TRBV11-3	15	TRBJ2-7
TGCGCCAGCAGTGAGTCCTATAGCGGGAGTAGGTTAAATGAGCAGTTCTTC	CASSESYSGSRLNEQFF	TRBD2	NA	TRBV10-1	17	TRBJ2-1
TGTGCCAGCAGCCCGAGAGGGGGGGTTCGAGAAGAGCAGTTCTTC	CASSPRGGVREEQFF	NA	NA	TRBV5-4	15	TRBJ2-1
TGCAGCGTTGGCGCGGTGACTGAAGCTTTCTTT	CSVGAVTEAFF	NA	NA	TRBV29-1	11	TRBJ1-1
TGTGCCAGCAGGGTTAGCGGGAGGGTGGTAGATACGCAGTATTTT	CASRVSGRVVDTQYF	TRBD2	NA	TRBV6-1	15	TRBJ2-3
TGTGCCAGCAGCGGGACAGGGAGCTATGGCTACACCTTC	CASSGTGSYGYTF	TRBD1	NA	TRBV11-3	13	TRBJ1-2
TGTGCCAGCAGCCAAGATAACAGGGGAACTGAAGCTTTCTTT	CASSQDNRGTEAFF	TRBD1	NA	TRBV4-2	14	TRBJ1-1
TGTGCCAGTAGTATTCCCGGGACAAAGAACCCCCAGCATTTT	CASSIPGTKNPQHF	NA	NA	TRBV19	14	TRBJ1-5
TGTGCCAGTAGTATCGACAGGGGGGAGTCGCAGCCCCAGCATTTT	CASSIDRGESQPQHF	TRBD1	NA	TRBV19	15	TRBJ1-5
TGCGCCAGCAGCCGGGACACCTACGAGCAGTACTTC	CASSRDTYEQYF	NA	NA	TRBV5-1	12	TRBJ2-7
TGTGCCAGCAGCTCTGGAGGAGGGCTCAATGAGCAGTTCTTC	CASSSGGGLNEQFF	NA	NA	TRBV13	14	TRBJ2-1
TGTGCCTGGAGTCCTCGGGCAGGGGTAGGCTACACCTTC	CAWSPRAGVGYTF	NA	few	TRBV30	13	TRBJ1-2
TGTGCCAGCAGCCCAACAGGGGGCGCGGGCTATGGCTACACCTTC	CASSPTGGAGYGYTF	TRBD1	NA	TRBV11-3	15	TRBJ1-2
TGTGCCAGCAGCGTAGCTCTAGCGGGAGGACGAAATGAGCAGTTCTTC	CASSVALAGGRNEQFF	TRBD2	NA	TRBV9	16	TRBJ2-1
TGTGCCGGTGGAGGGGACAGTCATCAGCCCCAGCATTTT	CAGGGDSHQPQHF	TRBD1	NA	TRBV30	13	TRBJ1-5
TGTGCCAGTACCAGGAAGACTAATTTCATCCATGAGCAGTTCTTC	CASTRKTNFIHEQFF	NA	NA	TRBV19	15	TRBJ2-1
TGTGCCAGCAGCCTAAGGGAGGGAGGCCCGGGTTCCGGGGAGCTGTTTTTT	CASSLREGGPGSGELFF	TRBD2	NA	TRBV7-2	17	TRBJ2-2
TGTGCCAGCAGTGAAAGGGCGGGAATTGATCGCTACACCTTC	CASSERAGIDRYTF	NA	NA	TRBV2	14	TRBJ1-2
TGTGCCAGCAGCATGGACTCGTTGGGAGGGGCCAACGTCCTGACTTTC	CASSMDSLGGANVLTF	NA	NA	TRBV11-2	16	TRBJ2-6
TGTGCCAGCAGCTCCGGGACAGGGATTAACTATGGCTACACCTTC	CASSSGTGINYGYTF	TRBD1	NA	TRBV7-9	15	TRBJ1-2
TGCGCCAGCAGCTTCTCAGGACAGGGGTACAATGAGCAGTTCTTC	CASSFSGQGYNEQFF	TRBD1	NA	TRBV5-1	15	TRBJ2-1
TGTGCTAGTGGTTTGGTTGGGACTAGAGGCACAGATACGCAGTATTTT	CASGLVGTRGTDTQYF	TRBD2	NA	TRBV12-5	16	TRBJ2-3
TGTGCCAGCAGCCAAACGACTAGCTACAATGAGCAGTTCTTC	CASSQTTSYNEQFF	NA	few	TRBV14	14	TRBJ2-1
TGCGCCAGCAGCTTACCGACAGGGAATGGAAACACCATATATTTT	CASSLPTGNGNTIYF	TRBD1	NA	TRBV5-1	15	TRBJ1-3
TGTGCCAGCAGGGGGGACAGTGACTATGGCTACACCTTC	CASRGDSDYGYTF	TRBD1	NA	TRBV5-5	13	TRBJ1-2
TGTGCCAGCAGTGATGGAGCGGGACCCACAGATACGCAGTATTTT	CASSDGAGPTDTQYF	TRBD2	NA	TRBV2	15	TRBJ2-3
TGTGCCAGCAGCGTCGGGACTGCCTATTCCTACGGAGAGCAGTACTTC	CASSVGTAYSYGEQYF	NA	NA	TRBV9	16	TRBJ2-7